This T cell receptor (beta chain) emerged from a study of shared clonotypes between healthy human individuals. Terminally differentiated effector memory CD45RA+ cells were excluded by CCR7 positive selection of CD45RO-negative cells. The study enrolled healthy HIV-negative adults without recent acute infections or vaccinations as donors. This CDR3 is 16 amino acids long. Germline CDR1 and CDR2: MNHNS and SASEGT. The germline V and J ends were trimmed by 2 bases and 3 bases, with 17 bases remaining between them. Study observations and caveats: Naive CD4 clonotypes overlapped across a handful of donors at around 5%.

This table comes from immunoSEQ multiplex PCR, and its TCRdb copy is limited to in-frame clones, with some not included. The sample records about 1,900,000 clones, about 95% being singletons. Worth noting for this clone: The target antigen is unknown.

Sequencing was carried out using naive CD8+ T cells sorted from blood. The TCR originated in a man aged 18 to 30 in good health. The chain is built from TRBV6-1 and TRBJ2-7; D remains ambiguous. The chain's CDR3 is CASSETRQPFFYEQYF. The CDR3, as DNA: TGTGCCAGCAGTGAAACTCGCCAGCCGTTCTTCTACGAGCAGTACTTC.